Listed below are T cell receptor beta chains from one sample, sequenced in a study of blood T cells in healthy people across ages. In TCRdb, the 5' RACE reads were re-called with MiXCR into one record per CDR3 protein. The table includes about 700,000 distinct CDR3 sequences, about a third detected once. Sequences were obtained from blood. The receptors here all came from a woman at least 80 years old in good health. Both conserved end residues are part of each CDR3. D genes are given only for firm matches. Size values are once, few and many counts, or a class for expanded clones, and some rows have none.

abundance,j_gene,d_gene,v_gene,CDR3nt,CDR3aa
many,TRBJ1-6,.,TRBV20-1,TGCAGTGCTAGTCGGGACGGGTTCTATAATTCACCCCTCCACTTT,CSASRDGFYNSPLHF
many,TRBJ2-3,.,TRBV5-5,TGTGCCAGCAGCTTCCGGGACCCTGAGACAGATACGCAGTATTTT,CASSFRDPETDTQYF
many,TRBJ2-1,TRBD2,TRBV20-1,TGCAGTGCTAGAGGGGCGGGGGGGGGCCTGGACAATGAGCAGTTCTTC,CSARGAGGGLDNEQFF
.,TRBJ2-1,.,TRBV10-3,TGTGCCATCGGAGAGGGGATCCTCGAGGGTGAGCAGTTCTTC,CAIGEGILEGEQFF
.,TRBJ2-3,TRBD1,TRBV7-2,TGTGCCAGCAGCTTAGGGGCAGACAGGGTGTATACCTCCACAGATACGCAGTATTTT,CASSLGADRVYTSTDTQYF
many,TRBJ2-3,.,TRBV7-2,TGTGCCAGCAGCTTGACAGACCTTAGCACAGATACGCAGTATTTT,CASSLTDLSTDTQYF
once,TRBJ2-2,TRBD2,TRBV11-2,TGTGCCAGCAGCCTTTTAGCGGGGGGGGTAAACACCGGGGAGCTGTTTTTT,CASSLLAGGVNTGELFF
many,TRBJ1-1,.,TRBV20-1,TGCAGTGCTAGCTCGGGGATGAACACTGAAGCTTTCTTT,CSASSGMNTEAFF
few,TRBJ2-3,TRBD2,TRBV6-2/TRBV6-3,TGTGCCAGCAGGCGGGGGGTTGGAACAGATACGCAGTATTTT,CASRRGVGTDTQYF
once,TRBJ2-1,TRBD2,TRBV28,TGTGCCAGCAGCACCTTAGCGGGAGGGGGTTCCTACAATGAGCAGTTCTTC,CASSTLAGGGSYNEQFF
many,TRBJ1-5,.,TRBV2,TGTGCCAGCAGTGACGGCAATCAGCCCCAGCATTTT,CASSDGNQPQHF
many,TRBJ2-3,TRBD2,TRBV10-3,TGTGCCACTGGGACTAGCGGGGGGTTGATCACAGATACGCAGTATTTT,CATGTSGGLITDTQYF
.,TRBJ2-7,.,TRBV20-1,TGCAGTGCTCCACAGGGAGTGGAGCAGTACTTC,CSAPQGVEQYF
many,TRBJ2-3,.,TRBV11-2,TGTGCCAGCAGCTTATCGGCGTTTAGCGCCGTACCCACCACATTGAATACGCAGTATTTT,CASSLSAFSAVPTTLNTQYF
few,TRBJ1-4,TRBD1,TRBV28,TGTGCCAGCAGTACGATGACAGGGTCAGCTAATGAAAAACTGTTTTTT,CASSTMTGSANEKLFF
many,TRBJ2-6,TRBD1,TRBV9,TGTGCCAGCAGCGTAGAGGGGGCCGGGGCCAACGTCCTGACTTTC,CASSVEGAGANVLTF
.,TRBJ1-4,.,TRBV28,TGTGCCAGCAGTTTGGACAGAGATGAAAAACTGTTTTTT,CASSLDRDEKLFF
many,TRBJ2-4,.,TRBV3-1,TGTGCCAGCAGCCAAGATCAGGGACAGTACTTC,CASSQDQGQYF
.,TRBJ2-1,.,TRBV11-1,TGTGCCAGCAGCTCAGTCCTCCAAGGGCGAAATGAGCAGTTCTTC,CASSSVLQGRNEQFF
.,TRBJ2-5,TRBD2,TRBV12-3/TRBV12-4,TGTGCCAGTAGTTTAGGCGGAAGCGGGGGTCTCAATGAGCAGTACTTC,CASSLGGSGGLNEQYF